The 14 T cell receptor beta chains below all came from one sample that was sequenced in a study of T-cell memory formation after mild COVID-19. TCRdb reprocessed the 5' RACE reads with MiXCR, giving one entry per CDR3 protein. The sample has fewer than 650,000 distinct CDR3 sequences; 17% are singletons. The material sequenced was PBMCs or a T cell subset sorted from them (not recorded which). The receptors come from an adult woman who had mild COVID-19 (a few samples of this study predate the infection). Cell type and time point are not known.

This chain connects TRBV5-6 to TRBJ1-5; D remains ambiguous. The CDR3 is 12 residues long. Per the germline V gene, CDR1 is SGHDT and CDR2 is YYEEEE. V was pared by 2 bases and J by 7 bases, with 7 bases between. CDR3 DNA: TGTGCCAGCAGCTTTGACGGGCAGCCCCAGCATTTT. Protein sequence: CASSFDGQPQHF.

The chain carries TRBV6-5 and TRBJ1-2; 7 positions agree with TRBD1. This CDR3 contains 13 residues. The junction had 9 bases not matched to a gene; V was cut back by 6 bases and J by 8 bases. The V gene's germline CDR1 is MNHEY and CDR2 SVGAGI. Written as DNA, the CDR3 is TGTGCCAGCAGCTATGACAGGGTTGAAGGCTACACCTTC. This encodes CASSYDRVEGYTF.

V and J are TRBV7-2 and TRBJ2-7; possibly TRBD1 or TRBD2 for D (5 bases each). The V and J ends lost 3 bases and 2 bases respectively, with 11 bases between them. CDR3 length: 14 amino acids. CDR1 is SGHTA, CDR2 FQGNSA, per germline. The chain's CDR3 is CASSFPGRTYEQYF. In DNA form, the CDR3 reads TGTGCCAGCAGCTTTCCGGGACGGACCTACGAGCAGTACTTC.

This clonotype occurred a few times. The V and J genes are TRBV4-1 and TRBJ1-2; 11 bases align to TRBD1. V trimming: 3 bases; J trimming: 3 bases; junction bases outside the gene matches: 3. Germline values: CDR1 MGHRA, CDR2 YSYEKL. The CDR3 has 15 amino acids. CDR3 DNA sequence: TGCGCCAGCAGCCACGGACAGGGGGCGGACTATGGCTACACCTTC. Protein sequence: CASSHGQGADYGYTF.

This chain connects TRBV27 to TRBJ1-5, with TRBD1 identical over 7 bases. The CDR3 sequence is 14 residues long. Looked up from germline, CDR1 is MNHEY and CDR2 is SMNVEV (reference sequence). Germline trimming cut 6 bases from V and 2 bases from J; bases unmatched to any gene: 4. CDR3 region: CASRHTGGNQPQHF. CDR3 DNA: TGTGCCAGCAGACACACAGGGGGCAATCAGCCCCAGCATTTT.

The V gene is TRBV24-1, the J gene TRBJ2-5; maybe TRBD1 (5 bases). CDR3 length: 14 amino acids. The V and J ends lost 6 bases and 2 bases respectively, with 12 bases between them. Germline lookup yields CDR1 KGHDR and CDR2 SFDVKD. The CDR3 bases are TGTGCCACCAGTCTCGCGACAGAACAAGAGACCCAGTACTTC. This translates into CATSLATEQETQYF.

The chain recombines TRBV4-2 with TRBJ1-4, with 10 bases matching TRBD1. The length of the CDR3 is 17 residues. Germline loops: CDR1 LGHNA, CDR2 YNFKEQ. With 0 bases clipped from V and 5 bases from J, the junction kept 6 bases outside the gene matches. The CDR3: CASSQDPDRGGNEKLFF. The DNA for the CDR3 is TGTGCCAGCAGCCAAGACCCGGACAGGGGGGGAAATGAAAAACTGTTTTTT.

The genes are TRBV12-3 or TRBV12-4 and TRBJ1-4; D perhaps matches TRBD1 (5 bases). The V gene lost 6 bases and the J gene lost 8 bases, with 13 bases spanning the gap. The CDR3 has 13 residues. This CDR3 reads CASRGGQWEKLFF. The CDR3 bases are TGTGCCAGCAGGGGCGGACAATGGGAAAAACTGTTTTTT.

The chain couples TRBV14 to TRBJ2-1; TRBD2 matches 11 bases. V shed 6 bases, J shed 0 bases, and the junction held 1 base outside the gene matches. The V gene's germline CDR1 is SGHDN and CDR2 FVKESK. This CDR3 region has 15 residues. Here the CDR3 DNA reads TGTGCCAGCAGAACTAGCGGGAGCTCCTACAATGAGCAGTTCTTC. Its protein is CASRTSGSSYNEQFF.

DNA for the CDR3: TGTGCCAGCAGCTCCCCGGGACAGGTTATCTATGGCTACACCTTC. It specifies CASSSPGQVIYGYTF. This chain joins TRBV5-6 and TRBJ1-2; 8 bases align to TRBD1. The CDR3 runs 15 residues. Germline CDR1 reads SGHDT; CDR2 reads YYEEEE. Trimming at V came to 3 bases and at J to 4 bases, leaving 8 bases not matched to a gene. The whole variable domain, remainder taken from reference TRBV5-6 and TRBJ1-2, is DAGVTQSPTHLIKTRGQQVTLRCSPKSGHDTVSWYQQALGQGPQFIFQYYEEEERQRGNFPDRFSGHQFPNYSSELNVNALLLGDSALYLCASSSPGQVIYGYTFGSGTRLTVV.

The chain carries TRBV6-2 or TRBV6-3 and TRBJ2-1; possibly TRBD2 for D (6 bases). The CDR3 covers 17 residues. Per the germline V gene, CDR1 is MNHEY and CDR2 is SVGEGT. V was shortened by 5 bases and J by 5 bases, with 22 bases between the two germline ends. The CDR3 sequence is CASSKPTGGPWDNEQFF. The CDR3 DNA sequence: TGTGCCAGCAGTAAGCCCACCGGAGGGCCGTGGGACAATGAGCAGTTCTTC.

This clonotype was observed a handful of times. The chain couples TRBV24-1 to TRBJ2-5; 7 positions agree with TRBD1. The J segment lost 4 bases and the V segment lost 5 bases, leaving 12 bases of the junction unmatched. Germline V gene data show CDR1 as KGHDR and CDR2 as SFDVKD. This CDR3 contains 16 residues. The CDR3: CATSGSAGTDRETQYF. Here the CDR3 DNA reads TGTGCCACCAGTGGCTCTGCCGGGACAGACCGAGAGACCCAGTACTTC.

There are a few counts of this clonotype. CDR3 nucleotide sequence: TGTGCCAGCAGTTTTTTGCGCTATCAGCCCCAGCATTTT. Translation: CASSFLRYQPQHF. The V call is TRBV12-3 or TRBV12-4, the J call TRBJ1-5; D not certain. V dropped 3 bases and J dropped 5 bases, with 8 bases sitting between them. This CDR3 contains 13 residues.

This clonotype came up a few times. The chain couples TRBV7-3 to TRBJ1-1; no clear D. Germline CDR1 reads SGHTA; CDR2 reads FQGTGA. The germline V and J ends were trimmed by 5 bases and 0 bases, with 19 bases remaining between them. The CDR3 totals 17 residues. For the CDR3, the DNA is TGTGCCAGCAGCCCTGTGGGAGGACTAGTTATGAACACTGAAGCTTTCTTT. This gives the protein CASSPVGGLVMNTEAFF.